A selection of T cell receptor beta chains follows, all from one sample in a study of blood T cell repertoires in COVID-19. Here immunoSEQ multiplex PCR was the method, and the copy in TCRdb shows in-frame clones only, minus some. The table lists roughly 230,000 clones, 80% to 90% of them singletons. The sample taken for sequencing was peripheral blood. These receptors were taken from a man aged 35 to 55 with active or convalescent COVID-19. Each CDR3 is given with its conserved first and last residue. The size field is filled for only some rows; it gives once, few, many or a size class.

V gene,clone size,J gene,CDR3 protein
TRBV20-1,NA,TRBJ1-5,CSASDSGTGDQPQHF
TRBV7-9,once,TRBJ2-1,CASSLLAGGTYNEQFF
TRBV6-5,NA,TRBJ1-2,CASSYSRGFYGYTF
TRBV12-5,NA,TRBJ2-2,CASGADRENTGELFF
TRBV24-1,NA,TRBJ2-3,CATSRTSGRTDTQYF
TRBV2,NA,TRBJ2-7,CATLSGSLEQYF
TRBV27,NA,TRBJ2-7,CASIGSRTYEQYF
TRBV6-5,NA,TRBJ2-5,CASSFAGTHPGSQYF
TRBV30,NA,TRBJ1-3,CAWSPARNTIYF
TRBV27,NA,TRBJ1-5,CASSLWDSIYQPQHF
TRBV9,few,TRBJ2-5,CASSAFPGVTQYF